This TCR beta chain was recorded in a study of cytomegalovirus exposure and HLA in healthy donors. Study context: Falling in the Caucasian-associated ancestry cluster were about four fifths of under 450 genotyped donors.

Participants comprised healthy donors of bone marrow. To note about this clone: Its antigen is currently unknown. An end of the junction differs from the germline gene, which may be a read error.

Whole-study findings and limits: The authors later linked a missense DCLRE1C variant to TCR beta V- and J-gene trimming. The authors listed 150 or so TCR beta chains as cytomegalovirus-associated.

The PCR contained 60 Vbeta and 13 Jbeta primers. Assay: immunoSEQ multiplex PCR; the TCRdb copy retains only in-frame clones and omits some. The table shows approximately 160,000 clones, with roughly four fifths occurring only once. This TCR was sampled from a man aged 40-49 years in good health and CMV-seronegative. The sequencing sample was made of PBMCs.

Written as DNA, the CDR3 is TGTGCCATCAGTGACAGGGCACTATTCTCTGGGGCCAACGGCCTGACTTTC. Translating gives CAISDRALFSGANGLTF. The chain joins TRBV10-3 to TRBJ2-6; D is possibly TRBD1 (5 bases). In germline, CDR1 is ENHRY, CDR2 SYGVKD. The CDR3 contains 17 residues.